These 16 T cell receptor beta chains share one sample of origin, sequenced in a study of T cell repertoires in cytomegalovirus infection. TCRdb fed the reads into MiXCR, producing one record per CDR3 protein. The sample lists 160,000 or so distinct CDR3 sequences; roughly a quarter were seen once. Sequencing used PBMCs. These receptors were obtained from a human donor in good health (CMV status not recorded). Some clones in this sample may be carry-over from other donors' samples.

This clonotype was counted only a few times. The chain has TRBV6-5 and TRBJ2-5, with D unclear. Deletions cut 6 bases from V and 5 bases from J, with 19 bases between. The germline V gene has CDR1 MNHEY and CDR2 SVGAGI. This CDR3 has 15 residues. For the CDR3, the DNA is TGTGCCAGCAGCCGCGTACGCGCTCCCCGGGAGACCCAGTACTTC. This sequence encodes CASSRVRAPRETQYF.

The sample holds many counts of this clonotype. V and J are TRBV12-3 or TRBV12-4 and TRBJ1-5, with D maybe TRBD1 (5 bases). Trimming removed 1 base at V and 4 bases at J, with 8 bases between. The CDR3 length is 14 residues. The CDR3 here is CASSLGGQNQPQHF. The CDR3 region has the DNA TGTGCCAGCAGTTTAGGGGGCCAGAATCAGCCCCAGCATTTT.

The V gene is TRBV3-1, the J gene TRBJ1-5, with D uncertain. Deletions cut 1 base from V and 4 bases from J, with 8 bases between. CDR1 and CDR2 (germline): LGHDT, YNNKEL (reference sequence). This CDR3 contains 14 residues. The CDR3 spells CASSQGVGNQPQHF. The CDR3, as DNA: TGTGCCAGCAGCCAAGGTGTTGGGAATCAGCCCCAGCATTTT.

This clonotype was seen only a few times. The genes are TRBV4-3 and TRBJ2-7, with 8 positions matching TRBD2. J gave up 3 bases and V 2 bases, and 0 bases lay outside the gene matches. The length of the CDR3 is 13 residues. From germline, CDR1 is LGHNA and CDR2 YSLEER. The CDR3: CASSQSGSYEQYF. The DNA for the CDR3 is TGCGCCAGCAGCCAAAGCGGGAGCTACGAGCAGTACTTC.

The chain joins TRBV12-3 or TRBV12-4 to TRBJ2-6; 8 nucleotides agree with TRBD1. The CDR3 runs 15 residues. V shed 6 bases, J shed 2 bases, and the junction held 3 bases outside the gene matches. Here the CDR3 DNA reads TGTGCCAGCAGGCGACAGGGGACTGGGGCCAACGTCCTGACTTTC. Protein: CASRRQGTGANVLTF.

The CDR3 DNA follows: TGTGCCAGCAGTTTGTCCGGATTCGAGCAGTACTTC. Its protein is CASSLSGFEQYF. V usage is TRBV12-3 or TRBV12-4 and J usage is TRBJ2-7; D gene uncertain. The CDR3 spans 12 residues. V was cut by 3 bases and J by 6 bases, with 9 bases left in between.

The rearrangement links TRBV29-1 to TRBJ1-5, with D perhaps TRBD1 (5 bases). CDR1 is SQVTM, CDR2 ANQGSEA, per germline. The CDR3 loop spans 13 amino acids. The V end lost 7 bases, the J end lost 1 base, and 11 bases lay between the germline ends. As DNA, the CDR3 is TGCAGCGCCGGGGGGGGGAGCAATCAGCCCCAGCATTTT. Its protein is CSAGGGSNQPQHF. The full variable domain, completed using reference TRBV29-1 and TRBJ1-5, is SAVISQKPSRDICQRGTSLTIQCQVDSQVTMMFWYRQQPGQSLTLIATANQGSEATYESGFVIDKFPISRPNLTFSTLTVSNMSPEDSSIYLCSAGGGSNQPQHFGDGTRLSIL.

In this sample, this clonotype is medium-sized. The chain employs TRBV7-8 and TRBJ2-2; D remains ambiguous. Trimming left V 1 base short and J 4 bases short, with 4 bases between. CDR1 and CDR2 from the germline V gene are SGHVS and FQNEAQ. The CDR3 totals 13 residues. The CDR3 sequence: CASSLEFTGELFF. The CDR3 DNA reads TGTGCCAGCAGCTTAGAATTCACCGGGGAGCTGTTTTTT.

This clonotype was recorded a few times. The J gene is TRBJ2-3, the V gene TRBV4-2, with 8 bases fitting TRBD2. Germline V gene lookup returns CDR1 LGHNA and CDR2 YNFKEQ. With V trimmed by 1 base and J by 5 bases, 5 bases remained unmatched. The CDR3 contains 15 residues. In DNA form, the CDR3 reads TGTGCCAGCAGCCAAGCGGGGGGGCTGGAAGATACGCAGTATTTT. This codes for CASSQAGGLEDTQYF.

The V gene is TRBV27, the J gene TRBJ2-7; D is unclear. This CDR3 region has 13 residues. The V gene's germline CDR1 is MNHEY and CDR2 SMNVEV (reference sequence). V lost 6 bases, J lost 2 bases, and 11 bases lay in between. In DNA form, the CDR3 reads TGTGCCAGCAGCAAGGGCAGCACCTACGAGCAGTACTTC. It is translated as CASSKGSTYEQYF.

The chain employs TRBV4-1 and TRBJ2-3; D call uncertain. The germline V gene has CDR1 MGHRA and CDR2 YSYEKL. This CDR3 contains 16 residues. V lost 1 base and J 0 bases, leaving 11 bases between the germline ends. CDR3 in DNA: TGCGCCAGCAGCCAAGTTAATCTCGTTAGCACAGATACGCAGTATTTT. Translating it yields CASSQVNLVSTDTQYF.

The rearrangement joins TRBV28 to TRBJ1-1; 7 nucleotides match TRBD1. The CDR3 runs 12 residues. CDR1 and CDR2 (germline): MDHEN, SYDVKM. V lost 3 bases and J lost 9; bases outside the gene matches: 4. The CDR3 region is CASSLVGGKAFF. In DNA, the CDR3 is TGTGCCAGCAGTTTGGTAGGGGGCAAAGCTTTCTTT. Filled out from reference TRBV28 and TRBJ1-1, the complete variable domain reads DVKVTQSSRYLVKRTGEKVFLECVQDMDHENMFWYRQDPGLGLRLIYFSYDVKMKEKGDIPEGYSVSREKKERFSLILESASTNQTSMYLCASSLVGGKAFFGQGTRLTVV.

The DNA of the CDR3 is TGTGCCAGCCAGGGAGACTCCTACAATGAGCAGTTCTTC. This codes for CASQGDSYNEQFF. V is TRBV2 and J is TRBJ2-1; D possibly uses TRBD1 or TRBD2 (5 bases each). V was cut by 8 bases and J by 0 bases, with 8 bases left in between. The CDR3 totals 13 residues. The germline CDR1 and CDR2 sequences are SNHLY and FYNNEI.

This clonotype was seen more than once but under ten times. The V and J genes are TRBV5-1 and TRBJ2-1, with 14 bases matching TRBD2. The CDR3 extends over 16 amino acids. The V gene's germline CDR1 is SGHRS and CDR2 YFSETQ. Trimming removed 4 bases from V and 2 bases from J; junction bases left unmatched: 2. CDR3 residues: CASSEGLAGAYNEQFF. The CDR3 nucleotides are TGCGCCAGCAGCGAGGGACTAGCGGGGGCCTACAATGAGCAGTTCTTC.

This clonotype was detected only a few times. The chain is built from TRBV7-3 and TRBJ2-7; tentatively, D is TRBD2 (6 bases). Trimming removed 6 bases at V and 3 bases at J, with 12 bases between. The CDR3 spans 13 residues. Germline-derived CDR1 and CDR2 are SGHTA and FQGTGA. The CDR3 spells CASSLASNYEQYF. The CDR3 DNA sequence: TGTGCCAGCAGTCTAGCGTCCAACTACGAGCAGTACTTC.

This clonotype occurred many times. The rearrangement uses TRBV11-2 and TRBJ2-6; D remains ambiguous. The CDR3 covers 14 residues. CDR1 SGHAT and CDR2 FQNNGV come from the germline V gene. The ends were cut back, 3 bases at V and 2 bases at J, with 5 bases in the middle. The CDR3 nucleotides are TGTGCCAGCAGCTTTAAACCTGGGGCCAACGTCCTGACTTTC. Protein sequence: CASSFKPGANVLTF.